The 30 T cell receptor beta chains below were found in one sample sequenced in a study of breast tumors, draining lymph nodes, adjacent tissues. The lymph nodes were axillary draining lymph nodes from breast cancer patients. Using its own MiXCR run on the multiplex PCR reads, TCRdb lists one record per CDR3 protein. Of approximately 210,000 distinct CDR3 sequences listed, approximately 36% are singletons. Sequencing input: axillary lymph node tissue. These receptors were obtained from a female donor with breast cancer. Some clones in this sample may be carry-over from other donors' samples.

This chain connects TRBV5-1 to TRBJ2-3; 10 bases match TRBD2. CDR1 is SGHRS, CDR2 YFSETQ, per germline. V shed 4 bases and J 5 bases; nucleotides not matched to a gene: 16. The CDR3 has 18 residues. CDR3 nucleotides: TGCGCCAGCAGCAGGCTAGCGGGAGCGGGGTATGTAGGAGATACGCAGTATTTT. Its translation is CASSRLAGAGYVGDTQYF. The full variable domain, rest sourced from reference TRBV5-1 and TRBJ2-3, is KAGVTQTPRYLIKTRGQQVTLSCSPISGHRSVSWYQQTPGQGLQFLFEYFSETQRNKGNFPGRFSGRQFSNSRSEMNVSTLELGDSALYLCASSRLAGAGYVGDTQYFGPGTRLTVL.

This clonotype was observed many times. This chain uses TRBV20-1 with TRBJ1-2; tentative D call: TRBD1 (6 bases). Germline-derived CDR1 and CDR2 are DFQATT and SNEGSKA (reference sequence). There are 13 residues in the CDR3. The V end was cut by 6 bases, the J end by 2 bases, with 13 bases between. The CDR3 reads CSAALGQNYGYTF. The DNA for the CDR3 is TGCAGTGCAGCTCTAGGACAGAACTATGGCTACACCTTC.

This clonotype was recorded many times. V usage is TRBV5-6 and J usage is TRBJ1-2; D remains unclear. Trimming removed 0 bases at V and 5 bases at J, with 14 bases between. Germline V gene data show CDR1 as SGHDT and CDR2 as YYEEEE. CDR3 length: 15 residues. The CDR3 loop is CASSLGTHRGYGYTF. The CDR3 DNA follows: TGTGCCAGCAGCTTGGGGACTCATAGAGGGTATGGCTACACCTTC. Drawing the rest from reference TRBV5-6 and TRBJ1-2, the complete variable domain is DAGVTQSPTHLIKTRGQQVTLRCSPKSGHDTVSWYQQALGQGPQFIFQYYEEEERQRGNFPDRFSGHQFPNYSSELNVNALLLGDSALYLCASSLGTHRGYGYTFGSGTRLTVV.

CDR3 in DNA: TGTGCCAGCTCACTCGCGACGCGGGTCGACGGGGAGCTGTTTTTT. Its protein product is CASSLATRVDGELFF. The rearrangement uses TRBV18 and TRBJ2-2; D is perhaps TRBD2 (5 bases). Germline assignment: CDR1 KGHSH and CDR2 LQKENI. V lost 4 bases to trimming and J lost 7 bases, with 16 bases between them. The length of the CDR3 is 15 residues.

This chain uses TRBV3-1 with TRBJ1-1, with TRBD1 as a possible D gene (6 bases). The CDR3 length is 14 residues. From germline, CDR1 is LGHDT and CDR2 YNNKEL (reference sequence). The V gene lost 4 bases and the J gene lost 3 bases, with 12 bases spanning the gap. The CDR3 DNA is TGTGCCAGCAGCCGCGGCAGGGGATACACTGAAGCTTTCTTT. This sequence encodes CASSRGRGYTEAFF.

This clonotype came up many times. This chain uses TRBV20-1 with TRBJ1-5; TRBD1 matches at 7 bases. J gave up 4 bases and V 1 base, and 10 bases lay outside the gene matches. The CDR3 totals 16 residues. Germline CDR1 reads DFQATT; CDR2 reads SNEGSKA (reference sequence). Here the CDR3 DNA reads TGCAGTGCTAGAGGGTCCGGGACAGTGAGGAATCAGCCCCAGCATTTT. Amino acid sequence: CSARGSGTVRNQPQHF.

This clonotype was observed a handful of times. The V gene is TRBV4-1, the J gene TRBJ2-7; D remains unclear. V lost 0 bases and J 0 bases, leaving 15 bases between the germline ends. The germline gives CDR1 MGHRA, CDR2 YSYEKL. The CDR3 runs 17 residues. The CDR3 region has the DNA TGCGCCAGCAGCCAAGATACGACGGTTATGAGCTCCTACGAGCAGTACTTC. Its protein is CASSQDTTVMSSYEQYF.

In its sample, this clonotype was seen many times. The chain has TRBV7-2 and TRBJ2-3, with 7 bases that match TRBD1. CDR3 length equals 17 residues. Germline V gives CDR1 SGHTA, CDR2 FQGNSA. V gave up 5 bases and J gave up 3 bases; unmatched junction bases: 14. CDR3 sequence (DNA): TGTGCCAGCAGCACACCTCGGACGGACAGGCGTACAGATACGCAGTATTTT. This gives the protein CASSTPRTDRRTDTQYF.

This clonotype was counted many times. The chain uses TRBV7-2 and TRBJ2-3, with D unresolved. The CDR3 has 17 residues. The germline gives CDR1 SGHTA, CDR2 FQGNSA. Deletions cut 5 bases from V and 4 bases from J, with 22 bases between. The CDR3 DNA reads as TGTGCCAGCAGCCGATCCTTCTCCCGGGTTATGGCAGATACGCAGTATTTT. As protein: CASSRSFSRVMADTQYF. Together with reference TRBV7-2 and TRBJ2-3, the CDR3 gives the full variable domain: GAGVSQSPSNKVTEKGKDVELRCDPISGHTALYWYRQSLGQGLEFLIYFQGNSAPDKSGLPSDRFSAERTGGSVSTLTIQRTQQEDSAVYLCASSRSFSRVMADTQYFGPGTRLTVL.

This chain uses TRBV7-9 with TRBJ1-1; D may be TRBD1 (5 bases). This CDR3 region has 13 residues. Germline V lookup: CDR1 SEHNR, CDR2 FQNEAQ (reference sequence). The V and J ends lost 5 bases and 5 bases respectively, with 12 bases between them. CDR3 in amino acids: CASSQGGLTEAFF. The CDR3 region has the DNA TGTGCCAGCAGCCAGGGCGGGTTGACTGAAGCTTTCTTT.

In this sample, this clonotype turned up many times. This is likely a read error, given that the CDR3 carries no conserved phenylalanine or tryptophan at its end. Because the CDR3's place on the DNA is in doubt, the DNA is left out and the CDR3 is given as listed by TCRdb. The V and J genes are TRBV6-5 and TRBJ1-3; the table's D call TRBD1 went unverified against the DNA. In germline, CDR1 is MNHEY, CDR2 SVGAGI. The CDR3 has 13 residues if both end residues are counted. The CDR3 is CASSYSGTGFLWI.

The V and J genes are TRBV5-4 and TRBJ2-1; D is unclear. The CDR3 length is 14 residues. V lost 4 bases and J 6 bases, leaving 14 bases between the germline ends. Germline V lookup: CDR1 SGHNT, CDR2 YYREEE (reference sequence). CDR3 in DNA: TGTGCCAGCAGCAAACCGGGTGAAAGCAATGAGCAGTTCTTC. This gives the protein CASSKPGESNEQFF.

V gene TRBV7-8 combines with J gene TRBJ1-5; 8 bases map to TRBD1. V trimming: 1 base; J trimming: 7 bases; junction bases outside the gene matches: 3. The CDR3 has 14 residues. Germline V gene sequence: CDR1 SGHVS, CDR2 FQNEAQ. The CDR3 DNA is TGTGCCAGCAGCTTAGGCAGGGGGCGACAGCCCCAGCATTTT. This codes for CASSLGRGRQPQHF.

This rearrangement joins TRBV2 to TRBJ2-7; TRBD1 matches 9 bases. The germline CDR1 and CDR2 sequences are SNHLY and FYNNEI. The CDR3 sequence is 16 residues long. J lost 3 bases, V lost 2 bases, and 8 bases had no gene match. The CDR3 loop is CASSETEQGAGYEQYF. The CDR3 region has the DNA TGTGCCAGCAGTGAAACCGAACAGGGGGCTGGCTACGAGCAGTACTTC.

This clonotype showed up just once. A single base separates this from a much larger clone, so it may be a read error. The V gene is TRBV5-6, the J gene TRBJ1-3; D uncertain. Trimming pared 1 base from V and 6 bases from J, leaving 11 bases between. The CDR3 spans 14 residues. Looked up from germline, CDR1 is SGHDT and CDR2 is YYEEEE. Written as DNA, the CDR3 is TGTGCCAGCAGCTTGTGGAGTCACGCAAACACCATATATTTT. This codes for CASSLWSHANTIYF.

This clonotype was seen more than once but under ten times. This chain uses TRBV20-1 with TRBJ2-5; D possibly matches TRBD1 or TRBD2 (7 bases each). With 1 base removed from V and 4 bases from J, the gap between germline ends came to 16 bases. The CDR3 contains 15 residues. Looked up from germline, CDR1 is DFQATT and CDR2 is SNEGSKA (reference sequence). The CDR3 reads CSARVSGGVPETQYF. CDR3 bases: TGCAGTGCTAGAGTCTCAGGGGGGGTCCCAGAGACCCAGTACTTC.

This clonotype was picked up many times. The V gene is TRBV7-2, the J gene TRBJ2-1, with no clear D. V lost 1 base and J 10 bases, leaving 11 bases between the germline ends. Germline V CDR1 and CDR2: SGHTA, FQGNSA. The CDR3 runs 13 residues. The CDR3 bases are TGTGCCAGCAGCTTAGAAAGGCTCAGGGAGCAGTTCTTC. Its protein product is CASSLERLREQFF.

At least ten counts were recorded for this clonotype. This chain links TRBV9 with TRBJ2-1; 7 nucleotides agree with TRBD2. The CDR3 consists of 16 residues. The germline V gene has CDR1 SGDLS and CDR2 YYNGEE. The ends lost 2 bases at V and 5 bases at J; junction bases unmatched: 10. This CDR3 reads CASSVFWTGRDNEQFF. As DNA, the CDR3 is TGTGCCAGCAGCGTTTTCTGGACGGGGAGGGACAATGAGCAGTTCTTC.

The V and J genes are TRBV7-2 and TRBJ2-6, with D maybe TRBD2 (6 bases). This CDR3 spans 17 amino acids. Germline loops: CDR1 SGHTA, CDR2 FQGNSA. V was pared by 5 bases and J by 4 bases, with 18 bases between. The CDR3 region is CASSRGDQGLGANVLTF. The CDR3 coding sequence is TGTGCCAGCAGCCGCGGGGATCAGGGTTTGGGGGCCAACGTCCTGACTTTC.

This clonotype was recorded only once. A clone one base away is much larger, so this may be a read error. The chain joins TRBV4-3 to TRBJ2-3, with 13 positions matching TRBD2. The ends lost 3 bases at V and 5 bases at J; junction bases unmatched: 11. Germline CDR1 LGHNA, CDR2 YSLEER. The CDR3 contains 18 residues. CDR3 region: CASSQGGTSGAPVDTQYF. The CDR3 DNA reads as TGCGCCAGCAGCCAGGGGGGGACTAGCGGGGCCCCCGTAGATACGCAGTATTTT.

This clonotype was recorded a few times. A junction end diverges from the germline sequence, so it may reflect a read error. The rearrangement links TRBV5-1 to TRBJ2-7; 8 bases are shared with TRBD1. Per the germline V gene, CDR1 is SGHRS and CDR2 is YFSETQ. This CDR3 spans 13 amino acids. The CDR3: CASSLDRVDDQYF. In nucleotides, the CDR3 is TGCGCCAGCAGCCTGGACAGGGTGGACGACCAGTACTTC.

Note on this clonotype: Given a much more abundant clone one base away, this may be a read error. The J gene is TRBJ1-2, the V gene TRBV9; a possible D gene is TRBD1 (6 bases). The CDR3 runs 13 residues. V lost 4 bases and J lost 7, with 14 bases in between. Looked up from germline, CDR1 is SGDLS and CDR2 is YYNGEE. CDR3 nucleotide sequence: TGTGCCAGCAGCCAAATGGGGGGCAGTGGCTACACCTTC. Its protein product is CASSQMGGSGYTF. Based on the CDR3 plus reference TRBV9 and TRBJ1-2, the full variable domain is DSGVTQTPKHLITATGQRVTLRCSPRSGDLSVYWYQQSLDQGLQFLIQYYNGEERAKGNILERFSAQQFPDLHSELNLSSLELGDSALYFCASSQMGGSGYTFGSGTRLTVV.

Ten or more counts support this clonotype. The CDR3 region is CASSAGTAPSYEQYF. Here the CDR3 DNA reads TGTGCCAGCAGCGCCGGGACAGCTCCCTCCTACGAGCAGTACTTC. This chain uses TRBV9 with TRBJ2-7; 7 bases map to TRBD1. Germline CDR1 is SGDLS and CDR2 is YYNGEE. V was clipped by 3 bases and J by 0 bases; unmatched bases: 6. This CDR3 spans 15 amino acids.

This clonotype was recorded many times. This chain connects TRBV20-1 to TRBJ1-2, with D perhaps TRBD1 (6 bases). Germline values: CDR1 DFQATT, CDR2 SNEGSKA (reference sequence). CDR3 size: 12 residues. V was trimmed by 1 base and J by 7 bases, leaving 10 bases between them. The CDR3 DNA reads TGCAGTGCTAGAGGACAGGTCCCTGGCTACACCTTC. Translating it yields CSARGQVPGYTF.

This clonotype was counted only a few times. V usage is TRBV7-3 and J usage is TRBJ2-4; D gene uncertain. In germline, CDR1 is SGHTA, CDR2 FQGTGA. The CDR3 covers 13 residues. V lost 4 bases to trimming and J lost 0 bases, with 4 bases between them. Here the CDR3 reads CASSSTAKNIQYF. The CDR3 DNA follows: TGTGCCAGCAGCTCGACAGCCAAAAACATTCAGTACTTC.

This clonotype was counted ten times or more. A much larger clone lies one base from this, so it may be a read error. The chain recombines TRBV15 with TRBJ1-2; D gene uncertain. Per the germline V gene, CDR1 is LNHNV and CDR2 is YYDKDF (reference sequence). The V gene lost 1 base and the J gene lost 9 bases, with 9 bases spanning the gap. The CDR3 covers 12 residues. The CDR3 DNA is TGTGCCACCAGCAGAGGTACCACGAGCTACACCTTC. Its translation is CATSRGTTSYTF.

This clonotype appeared many times. This rearrangement joins TRBV7-3 to TRBJ2-1; 11 bases agree with TRBD2. The V and J ends lost 5 bases and 9 bases, in that order; junction bases with no gene match: 12. This CDR3 has 16 residues. Germline assignment: CDR1 SGHTA and CDR2 FQGTGA. The CDR3 DNA is TGTGCCAGCAGCCCCGGACTAGCGGGTGCCCTGGGTGAGCAGTTCTTC. This codes for CASSPGLAGALGEQFF.

This clonotype was counted ten times or more. This rearrangement joins TRBV19 to TRBJ2-7, with D tentatively TRBD1 (6 bases). The germline V gene encodes CDR1 LNHDA and CDR2 SQIVND (reference sequence). This CDR3 is 14 amino acids long. Trimming left V 4 bases short and J 5 bases short, with 15 bases between. CDR3 in DNA: TGTGCCAGTAGTACACAGGGAACAGGAAACGAGCAGTACTTC. Its protein product is CASSTQGTGNEQYF.

The chain has TRBV18 and TRBJ2-1; a weak D match, TRBD2 (5 bases). Germline assignment: CDR1 KGHSH and CDR2 LQKENI. V was clipped by 4 bases and J by 4 bases, with 14 bases between them. CDR3 length: 15 amino acids. The CDR3 sequence: CASSQLASAYNEQFF. CDR3 sequence (DNA): TGTGCCAGCTCACAATTAGCGTCGGCATACAATGAGCAGTTCTTC.

This clonotype has only a few counts. V is TRBV24-1 and J is TRBJ2-4; no clear D gene. The CDR3 loop spans 16 amino acids. The ends were cut back, 9 bases at V and 0 bases at J, with 17 bases in the middle. Looked up from germline, CDR1 is KGHDR and CDR2 is SFDVKD. CDR3 sequence: CATPRAATLAKNIQYF. The CDR3, as DNA: TGTGCCACCCCCCGTGCGGCAACCCTAGCCAAAAACATTCAGTACTTC.